This T cell receptor beta chain originates from a study of blood T cell repertoires in COVID-19. Study background: The United States, Italy and Spain supplied acute and convalescent COVID-19 samples. The analysed material was cDNA or gDNA that came from T cells, B-cell-depleted T cells, or PBMCs.

The CDR3 runs 15 residues. Germline V gene lookup returns CDR1 LNHDA and CDR2 SQIVND (reference sequence). Trimming took 1 base from V and 4 from J, leaving 11 bases between them. In the authors' workflow: Using reference gene primer amplification, nucleated cell counts were estimated. The protocol was immunoSEQ multiplex PCR, while the TCRdb copy is restricted to in-frame clones and leaves out a portion. D and trimming were read from the DNA, whereas the V and J calls and clone size are those reported in that table. The data contain just under 150,000 clones, about 90% of them singletons. The sequencing sample was made of peripheral blood. The receptor was derived from a man aged 50 or older who had recovered from COVID-19. The chain carries TRBV19 and TRBJ1-5; D remains ambiguous. The CDR3 sequence: CASSIAGSLNQPQHF. CDR3 sequence (DNA): TGTGCCAGTAGTATAGCAGGCAGTCTAAATCAGCCCCAGCATTTT.